Sequencing of this TCR beta chain was carried out in a study of shared clonotypes between healthy human individuals (dated by TCRdb to 2019 to 2021). Describing the broader study: A few men and a couple of women, aged 18 to 49 years, made up the cohort. To estimate repertoire size and how much clonotype sharing occurs between individuals, the study deeply sequenced the blood TCR repertoires of about five healthy adults. Libraries were prepared and TCR repertoires were sequenced by different laboratories using diverse techniques, in order to increase sequencing depth and limit assay-specific biases. Per donor, leukapheresis produced somewhere between about 0.85 and 8.9 billion PBMCs.

The donors were healthy, HIV-negative adults who had no recently reported acute infections or vaccinations. Only Caucasian adults living in Nashville, Tennessee, USA were represented among the donors. For unsorted samples, about 90 million PBMCs were counted and genomic DNA was extracted with the QIAamp DNA Blood Mini kit. After blood collection by leukapheresis, PBMCs were isolated using Ficoll-Histopaque density gradient centrifugation and then cryopreserved in the vapor phase of liquid nitrogen. As encoded in the germline V gene (reference sequence), CDR1 is SGHNT while CDR2 is YYREEE. V and J are truncated by 0 bases and 9 bases respectively, leaving an intervening sequence of 19 bases. The cysteine opens and the phenylalanine closes a CDR3 of 16 amino acids. The retained sequence is limited to the CDR3, 48 bases, with the frame set at the first base. The paper as a whole reports these results and caveats: Sampling was restricted to blood, and TCR repertoires in tissue are likely to differ from TCR repertoires in blood. Pairwise subsampling indicated that sequencing depth was expected to affect the degree of clonotype sharing among donors. The small number of donors limited the genetic and exposure-history diversity represented.

In the case of this clone: The specificity of this receptor is unknown. Base qualities are not recorded, but no much larger clone differs from it by a single base.

Using the deep immunoSEQ assay, multiplex PCR amplified TCR CDR3 regions from genomic DNA. Extracted genomic DNA from each cell subset was spread evenly across all wells of several immunoSEQ 96-well plates, with each plate serving as a replicate. For unsorted PBMC, approximately 0.3 ug genomic DNA, equal to tens of thousands of T cell genomes, was loaded into each replicate PCR. Ten immunoSEQ deep assay plates were used to sequence the unsorted PBMC genomic DNA. Purified libraries were quantified with a Qubit 3.0 fluorometer, sized on a Bioanalyzer 2100, and re-quantified with the KAPA Library Quantification kit. A separate single-read 150-cycle Illumina NextSeq 550 flow cell was used to sequence each immunoSEQ 96-well plate. Under the source paper's analysis protocol: Because the immunoSEQ output included only junctional sequences and no quality scores, the filtering could not be the same as the filtering used for full-length reads. To assign V/J genes and CDR3, sequences were annotated against IMGT germline references using PyIR, a Python wrapper for IgBLAST v1.9. Reads were filtered out if the reads had weak V/J assignments (E-value above 1e-6), no CDR3, stop codons, out-of-frame junctions, or ambiguous translated residues. A V3J clonotype was defined by an identical inferred V gene, J gene, and CDR3 amino acid sequence. Percentage overlap between repertoires was computed as shared unique clonotypes divided by the size of the smaller repertoire. RTK rarefaction, the Chao1 estimator, and Recon v2.1 estimates of unobserved clonotypes were used to assess repertoire richness. The immuneACCESS repertoire file appears here via TCRdb, limited to in-frame rearrangements. These files lack a portion of the clones; in checked studies, under half of the deficit traces to unresolved V genes, and the cause of the others is not known. That table gives V, J and clone size, and the DNA gave D and trimming. The sample table lists approximately 470,000 clones, around 85% of them with a count of one. The top ten constitute roughly 13% of the sample.

Here the chain combines TRBV5-4 and TRBJ2-1; the D element might be TRBD1 or TRBD2, as each aligns at 6 bases. This TCR derives from a woman aged 40 to 50 in good health. Some clones in this sample may be carry-over from other donors' samples. Sequenced sample: PBMCs. The DNA sequence follows: TGTGCCAGCAGCTTGGAGAGGGCTAGAGGGGGGAGTGAGCAGTTCTTC. It translates as CASSLERARGGSEQFF.